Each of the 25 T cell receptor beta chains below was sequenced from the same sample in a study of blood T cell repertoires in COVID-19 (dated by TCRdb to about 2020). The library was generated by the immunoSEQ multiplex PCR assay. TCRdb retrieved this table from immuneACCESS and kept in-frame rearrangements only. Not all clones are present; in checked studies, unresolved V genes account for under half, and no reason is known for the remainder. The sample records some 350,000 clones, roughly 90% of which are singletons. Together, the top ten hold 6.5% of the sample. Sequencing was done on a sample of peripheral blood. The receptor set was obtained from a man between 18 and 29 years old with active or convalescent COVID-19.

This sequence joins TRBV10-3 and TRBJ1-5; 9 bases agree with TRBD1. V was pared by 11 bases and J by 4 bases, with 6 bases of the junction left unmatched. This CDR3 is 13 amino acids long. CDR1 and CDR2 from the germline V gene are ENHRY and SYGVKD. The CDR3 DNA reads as TGTGCCGCACAGGGGGCGACGAATCAGCCCCAGCATTTT. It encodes CAAQGATNQPQHF.

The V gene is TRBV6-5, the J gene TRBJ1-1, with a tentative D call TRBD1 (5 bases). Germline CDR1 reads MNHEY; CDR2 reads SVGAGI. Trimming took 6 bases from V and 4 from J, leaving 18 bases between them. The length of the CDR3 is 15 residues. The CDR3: CASRYTISGATEAFF. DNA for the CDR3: TGTGCCAGCAGATACACCATCTCTGGGGCCACTGAAGCTTTCTTT.

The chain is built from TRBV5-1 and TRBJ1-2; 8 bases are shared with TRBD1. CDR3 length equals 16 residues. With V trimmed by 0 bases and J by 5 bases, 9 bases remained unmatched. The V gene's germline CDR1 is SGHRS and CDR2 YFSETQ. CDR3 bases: TGCGCCAGCAGCTTGGCCGGGACAGGCCAAGCGTATGGCTACACCTTC. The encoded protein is CASSLAGTGQAYGYTF.

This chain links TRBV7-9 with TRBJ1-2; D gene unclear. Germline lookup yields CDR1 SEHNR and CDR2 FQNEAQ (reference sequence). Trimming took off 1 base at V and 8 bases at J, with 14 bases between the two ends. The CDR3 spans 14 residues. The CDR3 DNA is TGTGCCAGCAGCTTAGGTACTGGTAGTGCGGGCTACACCTTC. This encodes CASSLGTGSAGYTF.

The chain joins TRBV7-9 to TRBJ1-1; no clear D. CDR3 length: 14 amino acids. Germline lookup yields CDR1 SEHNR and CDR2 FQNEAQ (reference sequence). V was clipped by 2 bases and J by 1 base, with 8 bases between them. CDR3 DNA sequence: TGTGCCAGCAGCTTAAAACAAGAGAACACTGAAGCTTTCTTT. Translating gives CASSLKQENTEAFF.

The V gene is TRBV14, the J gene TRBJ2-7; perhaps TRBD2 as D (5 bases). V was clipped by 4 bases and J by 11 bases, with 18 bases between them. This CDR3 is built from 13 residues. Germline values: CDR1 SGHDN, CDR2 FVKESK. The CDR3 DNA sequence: TGTGCCAGCAGCCCGGCGGGTCCTTCACCAAAGTACTTC. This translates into CASSPAGPSPKYF.

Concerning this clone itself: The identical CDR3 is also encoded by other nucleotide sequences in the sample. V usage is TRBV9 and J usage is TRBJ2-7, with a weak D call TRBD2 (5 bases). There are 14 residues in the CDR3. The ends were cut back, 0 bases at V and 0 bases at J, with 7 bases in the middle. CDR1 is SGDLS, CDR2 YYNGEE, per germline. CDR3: CASSVGGSSYEQYF. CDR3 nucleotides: TGTGCCAGCAGCGTAGGAGGGAGCTCCTACGAGCAGTACTTC.

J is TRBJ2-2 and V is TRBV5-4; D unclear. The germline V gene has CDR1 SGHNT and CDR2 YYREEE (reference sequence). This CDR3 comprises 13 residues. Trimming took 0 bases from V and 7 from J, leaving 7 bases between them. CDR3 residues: CASSLVGVGELFF. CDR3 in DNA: TGTGCCAGCAGCTTGGTTGGAGTCGGGGAGCTGTTTTTT.

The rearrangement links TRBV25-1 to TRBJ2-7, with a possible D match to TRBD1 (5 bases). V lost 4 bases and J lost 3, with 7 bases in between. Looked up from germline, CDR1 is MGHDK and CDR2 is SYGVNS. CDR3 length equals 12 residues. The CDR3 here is CASSGGLYEQYF. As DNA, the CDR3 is TGTGCCAGCAGTGGGGGCCTCTACGAGCAGTACTTC.

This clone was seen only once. Here the CDR3 DNA reads TGTGCCAGCAGCTGGAGAGGCGGAAACACCATATATTTT. Translating gives CASSWRGGNTIYF. This chain joins TRBV14 and TRBJ1-3; D gene uncertain. The germline V gene has CDR1 SGHDN and CDR2 FVKESK. CDR3 length: 13 residues. V was trimmed by 5 bases and J by 4 bases, leaving 9 bases between them.

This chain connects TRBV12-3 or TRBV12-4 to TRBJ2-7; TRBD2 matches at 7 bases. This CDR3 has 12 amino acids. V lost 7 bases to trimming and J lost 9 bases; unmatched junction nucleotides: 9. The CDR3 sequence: CASNQRGSGQYF. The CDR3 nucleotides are TGTGCCAGCAATCAGCGGGGTTCGGGGCAGTACTTC.

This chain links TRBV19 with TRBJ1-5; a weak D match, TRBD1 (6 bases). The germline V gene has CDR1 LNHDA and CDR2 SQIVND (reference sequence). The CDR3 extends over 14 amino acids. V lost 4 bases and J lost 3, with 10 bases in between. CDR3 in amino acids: CASSKDRPNQPQHF. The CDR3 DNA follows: TGTGCCAGTAGTAAGGACAGACCCAATCAGCCCCAGCATTTT.

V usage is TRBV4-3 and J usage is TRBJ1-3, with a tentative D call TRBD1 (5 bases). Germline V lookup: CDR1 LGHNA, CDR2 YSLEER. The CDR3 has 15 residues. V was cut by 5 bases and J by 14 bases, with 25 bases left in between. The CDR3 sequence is CASSYYLGQGNVVYF. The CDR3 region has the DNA TGCGCCAGCAGCTACTACTTAGGCCAGGGAAACGTCGTATATTTT.

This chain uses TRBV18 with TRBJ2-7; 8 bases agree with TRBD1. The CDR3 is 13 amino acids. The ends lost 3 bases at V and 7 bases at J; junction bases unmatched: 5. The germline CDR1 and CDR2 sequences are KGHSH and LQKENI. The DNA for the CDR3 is TGTGCCAGCTCACCGGACAGGGACGGAGAGCAGTACTTC. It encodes CASSPDRDGEQYF.

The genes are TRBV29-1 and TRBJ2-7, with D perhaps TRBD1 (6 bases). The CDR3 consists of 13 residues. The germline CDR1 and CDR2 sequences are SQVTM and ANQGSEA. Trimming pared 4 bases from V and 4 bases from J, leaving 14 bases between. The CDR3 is CSVGAGERYEQYF. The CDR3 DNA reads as TGCAGCGTTGGGGCAGGGGAGCGATACGAGCAGTACTTC.

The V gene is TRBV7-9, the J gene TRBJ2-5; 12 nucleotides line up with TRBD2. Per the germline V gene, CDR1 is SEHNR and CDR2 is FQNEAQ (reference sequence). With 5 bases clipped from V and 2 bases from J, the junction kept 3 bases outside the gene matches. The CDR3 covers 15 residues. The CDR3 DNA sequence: TGTGCCAGCAGCATGGGGACTAGCGGGCAAGAGACCCAGTACTTC. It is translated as CASSMGTSGQETQYF. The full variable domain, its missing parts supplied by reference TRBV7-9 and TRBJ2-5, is DTGVSQNPRHKITKRGQNVTFRCDPISEHNRLYWYRQTLGQGPEFLTYFQNEAQLEKSRLLSDRFSAERPKGSFSTLEIQRTEQGDSAMYLCASSMGTSGQETQYFGPGTRLLVL.

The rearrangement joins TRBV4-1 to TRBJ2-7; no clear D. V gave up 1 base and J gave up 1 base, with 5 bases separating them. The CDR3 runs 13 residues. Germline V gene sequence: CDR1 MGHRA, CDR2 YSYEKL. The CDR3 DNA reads TGCGCCAGCAGCCAAGGTCTTTCCTACGAGCAGTACTTC. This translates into CASSQGLSYEQYF.

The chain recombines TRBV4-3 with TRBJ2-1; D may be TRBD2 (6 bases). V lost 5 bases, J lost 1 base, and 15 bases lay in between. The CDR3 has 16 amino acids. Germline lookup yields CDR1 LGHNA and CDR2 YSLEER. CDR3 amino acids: CASSSGVGSSYNEQFF. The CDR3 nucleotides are TGCGCCAGCAGCTCAGGTGTCGGGAGTTCCTACAATGAGCAGTTCTTC.

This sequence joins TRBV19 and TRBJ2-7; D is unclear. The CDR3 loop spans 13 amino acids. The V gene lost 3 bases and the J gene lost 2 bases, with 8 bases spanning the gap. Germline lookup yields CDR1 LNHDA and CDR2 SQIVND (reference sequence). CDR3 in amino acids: CASSIDTTYEQYF. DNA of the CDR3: TGTGCCAGTAGTATCGACACAACCTACGAGCAGTACTTC.

CDR3 DNA: TGTGCCAGCAGCTTATCAGCGGGAGCCGGGGAGCTGTTTTTT. This encodes CASSLSAGAGELFF. J is TRBJ2-2 and V is TRBV13; 8 bases agree with TRBD2. Trimming removed 2 bases from V and 6 bases from J; junction bases left unmatched: 2. Germline lookup yields CDR1 PRHDT and CDR2 FYEKMQ (reference sequence). The CDR3 has 14 residues.

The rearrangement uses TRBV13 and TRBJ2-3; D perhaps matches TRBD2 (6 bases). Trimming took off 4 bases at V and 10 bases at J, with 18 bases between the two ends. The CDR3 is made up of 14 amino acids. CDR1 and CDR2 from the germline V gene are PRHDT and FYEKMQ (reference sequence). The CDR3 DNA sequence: TGTGCCAGCAGCTCCGGACTACAGGCTTGGGCGCAGTATTTT. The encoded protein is CASSSGLQAWAQYF.

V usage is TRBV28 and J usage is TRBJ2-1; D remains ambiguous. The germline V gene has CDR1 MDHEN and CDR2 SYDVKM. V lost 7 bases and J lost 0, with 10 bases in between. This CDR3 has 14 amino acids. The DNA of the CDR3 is TGTGCCAGCAAGTTGAGGAGCTCCTACAATGAGCAGTTCTTC. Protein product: CASKLRSSYNEQFF.

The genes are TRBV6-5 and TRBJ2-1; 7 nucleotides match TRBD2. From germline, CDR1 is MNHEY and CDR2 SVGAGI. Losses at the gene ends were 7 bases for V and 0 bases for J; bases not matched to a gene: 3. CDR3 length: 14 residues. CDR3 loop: CASKGGSSYNEQFF. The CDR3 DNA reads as TGTGCCAGCAAAGGCGGGAGCTCCTACAATGAGCAGTTCTTC.

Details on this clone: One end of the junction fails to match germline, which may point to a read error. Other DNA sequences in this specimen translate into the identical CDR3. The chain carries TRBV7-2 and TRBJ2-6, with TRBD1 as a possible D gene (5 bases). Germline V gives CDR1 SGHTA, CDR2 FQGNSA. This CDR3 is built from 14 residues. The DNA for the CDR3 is TGTGCCAGCAGCTTTAGTTCTGGGGCCAACGTGCTGACTTTC. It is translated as CASSFSSGANVLTF.

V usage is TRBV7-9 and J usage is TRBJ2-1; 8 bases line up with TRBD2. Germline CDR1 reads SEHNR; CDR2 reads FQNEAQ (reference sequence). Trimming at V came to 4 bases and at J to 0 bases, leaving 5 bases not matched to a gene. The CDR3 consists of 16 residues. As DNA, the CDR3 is TGTGCCAGCAGCTCGGGACTAGGAATCTCCTACAATGAGCAGTTCTTC. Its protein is CASSSGLGISYNEQFF.